Shown below are 21 T cell receptor beta chains from a single sample sequenced in a study of T cells in Graves' hyperthyroidism and ophthalmopathy. RNA transcripts yielded amplified TCR beta CDR3 regions. The TCR CDR3 first-round RT-PCR relied on the HTBI primer set. TCRdb passed the multiplex PCR reads through MiXCR, listing each CDR3 protein once. The sample has over 300,000 distinct CDR3 sequences; roughly 15% are singletons. The source material was blood. Receptors originate from a woman aged 40-49 years with Graves' ophthalmopathy.

This clonotype occurred many times. The rearrangement joins TRBV11-2 to TRBJ2-7, with D maybe TRBD2 (5 bases). Germline loops: CDR1 SGHAT, CDR2 FQNNGV. V was cut by 8 bases and J by 1 base, with 12 bases left in between. The CDR3 covers 13 residues. CDR3 protein: CASGETPSYEQYF. CDR3 coding DNA: TGTGCCAGCGGGGAGACACCTTCCTACGAGCAGTACTTC.

This clonotype was observed many times. This chain links TRBV6-1 with TRBJ2-7; 8 bases are a match to TRBD2. The CDR3 spans 13 residues. The V and J ends lost 7 bases and 0 bases, in that order; junction bases with no gene match: 2. Per germline, CDR1 MNHNS and CDR2 SASEGT. This chain's CDR3 is CASTGGSSYEQYF. The CDR3 nucleotides are TGTGCCAGCACGGGGGGGAGCTCCTACGAGCAGTACTTC.

This clonotype was detected ten times or more. This chain connects TRBV7-2 to TRBJ2-1, with TRBD1 matching over 11 bases. This CDR3 is 18 amino acids long. Trimming cost V 0 bases and J 3 bases; bases outside gene matches: 7. CDR1 and CDR2 (germline): SGHTA, FQGNSA. The CDR3 nucleotides read TGTGCCAGCAGCTTAGCGGTAATCGGGACAGGGGGCTACAATGAGCAGTTCTTC. Amino acids: CASSLAVIGTGGYNEQFF.

This clonotype was observed a handful of times. The V and J genes are TRBV5-1 and TRBJ2-7; TRBD1 aligns across 8 bases. The CDR3 has 14 residues. V trimming: 4 bases; J trimming: 2 bases; junction bases outside the gene matches: 5. From germline, CDR1 is SGHRS and CDR2 YFSETQ. The CDR3: CASSAGTGTYEQYF. The DNA of the CDR3 is TGCGCCAGCAGCGCCGGGACAGGCACCTACGAGCAGTACTTC.

In its sample, this clonotype was seen many times. The rearrangement links TRBV6-1 to TRBJ1-2; TRBD1 is a possible D gene (5 bases). From germline, CDR1 is MNHNS and CDR2 SASEGT. The CDR3 totals 14 residues. The V and J ends lost 4 bases and 0 bases respectively, with 9 bases between them. CDR3 coding DNA: TGTGCCAGCAGTGGGGAGACAGCTAACTATGGCTACACCTTC. Protein: CASSGETANYGYTF.

The chain carries TRBV29-1 and TRBJ2-1; 7 nucleotides agree with TRBD1. The CDR3 loop spans 13 amino acids. Unmatched junction bases numbered 8, after V lost 6 bases and J lost 6 bases. The V gene's germline CDR1 is SQVTM and CDR2 ANQGSEA. CDR3 sequence: CSVVRDSPNEQFF. DNA for the CDR3: TGCAGCGTCGTTAGGGACAGTCCCAATGAGCAGTTCTTC.

This clonotype was counted only a few times. The chain links TRBV9 to TRBJ2-7, with 7 bases lining up with TRBD2. Germline lookup yields CDR1 SGDLS and CDR2 YYNGEE. CDR3 length: 15 amino acids. Unmatched junction bases numbered 4, after V lost 0 bases and J lost 1 base. This chain's CDR3 is CASSVGWGLSYEQYF. CDR3 DNA: TGTGCCAGCAGCGTAGGATGGGGACTATCCTACGAGCAGTACTTC.

The chain links TRBV20-1 to TRBJ2-7; 7 positions agree with TRBD2. The CDR3 has 13 amino acids. Looked up from germline, CDR1 is DFQATT and CDR2 is SNEGSKA (reference sequence). V shed 0 bases and J 6 bases; nucleotides not matched to a gene: 5. The CDR3: CSARDLAGVEQYF. The CDR3 DNA reads as TGCAGTGCTAGAGATCTGGCGGGAGTCGAGCAGTACTTC.

The DNA for the CDR3 is TGTGCCAGCAGCGTAGACGTGAACACTGAAGCTTTCTTT. As protein: CASSVDVNTEAFF. The rearrangement links TRBV9 to TRBJ1-1; D remains ambiguous. The CDR3 has 13 amino acids. Germline loops: CDR1 SGDLS, CDR2 YYNGEE. V shed 0 bases and J shed 0 bases, with 3 bases lying between them.

In this sample, this clonotype turned up many times. The genes are TRBV24-1 and TRBJ2-2; D is ambiguous. Trimming took off 3 bases at V and 6 bases at J, with 7 bases between the two ends. This CDR3 is 13 amino acids long. CDR1 KGHDR and CDR2 SFDVKD come from the germline V gene. CDR3 residues: CATSDLRSGELFF. CDR3 nucleotide sequence: TGTGCCACCAGTGATCTTCGTTCCGGGGAGCTGTTTTTT.

The gene calls are TRBV20-1 and TRBJ1-2, with 8 bases aligning to TRBD1. The CDR3 sequence is 13 residues long. Trimming took 4 bases from V and 2 from J; bases not matched to a gene: 3. Germline V lookup: CDR1 DFQATT, CDR2 SNEGSKA (reference sequence). CDR3 sequence: CSATGQVNYGYTF. In nucleotides, the CDR3 is TGCAGTGCTACGGGACAGGTCAACTATGGCTACACCTTC.

There are many counts of this clonotype. The chain recombines TRBV3-1 with TRBJ2-5; a possible D gene is TRBD2 (6 bases). This CDR3 has 15 residues. Trimming left V 1 base short and J 5 bases short, with 14 bases between. In germline, CDR1 is LGHDT, CDR2 YNNKEL (reference sequence). The chain's CDR3 is CASSQGLGGGETQYF. The CDR3 DNA sequence: TGTGCCAGCAGCCAAGGGCTAGGAGGAGGGGAGACCCAGTACTTC.

This clonotype was observed a handful of times. The rearrangement joins TRBV19 to TRBJ2-1, with D possibly matching TRBD1 (5 bases). Deletions cut 5 bases from V and 4 bases from J, with 9 bases between. Germline CDR1 reads LNHDA; CDR2 reads SQIVND (reference sequence). This CDR3 has 13 residues. CDR3 sequence: CASSDGQYNEQFF. The DNA for the CDR3 is TGTGCCAGTAGTGACGGACAATACAATGAGCAGTTCTTC.

This clonotype was seen repeatedly, ten times or more. V gene TRBV3-1 combines with J gene TRBJ2-7; TRBD2 matches 14 bases. CDR1 is LGHDT and CDR2 is YNNKEL in the germline V gene (reference sequence). The V and J ends lost 4 bases and 6 bases, in that order; junction bases with no gene match: 2. This CDR3 spans 14 amino acids. The CDR3 DNA reads as TGTGCCAGCAGCCGAGGACTAGCGGGAGGCGAGCAGTACTTC. It is translated as CASSRGLAGGEQYF.

This clonotype was seen many times. The chain couples TRBV6-1 to TRBJ2-1, with D unclear. The CDR3 length is 11 residues. V was pared by 5 bases and J by 5 bases, with 4 bases between. CDR1 and CDR2 (germline): MNHNS, SASEGT. The CDR3 nucleotides read TGTGCCAGCAGTTATGACAATGAGCAGTTCTTC. Protein sequence: CASSYDNEQFF.

This clonotype was recorded a few times. This chain links TRBV19 with TRBJ1-5; 8 nucleotides agree with TRBD1. In germline, CDR1 is LNHDA, CDR2 SQIVND (reference sequence). V lost 4 bases to trimming and J lost 5 bases; unmatched junction nucleotides: 13. This CDR3 has 17 residues. DNA for the CDR3: TGTGCCAGTAGTACCCGACCAAGACAGGGGAGGGATCAGCCCCAGCATTTT. Translation: CASSTRPRQGRDQPQHF.

In this sample, this clonotype turned up a few times. V is TRBV10-1 and J is TRBJ2-7; D unresolved. The CDR3 is 14 amino acids. The V end lost 3 bases, the J end lost 2 bases, and 11 bases lay between the germline ends. CDR1 WNHNN and CDR2 SYGVQD come from the germline V gene (reference sequence). DNA of the CDR3: TGCGCCAGCAGTGACGGCAGGTATACCTACGAGCAGTACTTC. Residues: CASSDGRYTYEQYF.

This clonotype was detected ten times or more. The chain uses TRBV12-3 or TRBV12-4 and TRBJ2-7; D is possibly TRBD2 (6 bases). The CDR3 totals 14 residues. Trimming removed 8 bases from V and 2 bases from J, with 16 bases in between. Here the CDR3 reads CASATSWGTYEQYF. The DNA for the CDR3 is TGTGCCAGCGCGACTAGTTGGGGAACCTACGAGCAGTACTTC.

This clonotype has more than one count but fewer than ten. The J gene is TRBJ1-2, the V gene TRBV3-1; TRBD1 matches at 10 bases. This CDR3 contains 20 residues. V was pared by 0 bases and J by 2 bases, with 15 bases of the junction left unmatched. Germline lookup yields CDR1 LGHDT and CDR2 YNNKEL (reference sequence). The CDR3 DNA sequence: TGTGCCAGCAGCCAAGATCAGATTGGTGACAGGGGGCCGGAAAACTATGGCTACACCTTC. It codes for CASSQDQIGDRGPENYGYTF.

This clonotype was recorded a few times. Since a much larger clone is just one base distant, this may be a read error. This rearrangement joins TRBV2 to TRBJ2-7; D call uncertain. The V and J ends lost 4 bases and 6 bases respectively, with 22 bases between them. This CDR3 is 16 amino acids long. The germline V gene encodes CDR1 SNHLY and CDR2 FYNNEI. The CDR3 coding sequence is TGTGCCAGCAGTGGTCTTCCTCCGATCCCGAGAAGCGAGCAGTACTTC. Its protein product is CASSGLPPIPRSEQYF. The whole variable domain, filled in from reference TRBV2 and TRBJ2-7, reads EPEVTQTPSHQVTQMGQEVILRCVPISNHLYFYWYRQILGQKVEFLVSFYNNEISEKSEIFDDQFSVERPDGSNFTLKIRSTKLEDSAMYFCASSGLPPIPRSEQYFGPGTRLTVT.

Ten or more counts support this clonotype. V is TRBV29-1 and J is TRBJ2-3, with D unclear. Trimming removed 5 bases from V and 0 bases from J, with 6 bases in between. The germline CDR1 and CDR2 sequences are SQVTM and ANQGSEA. The CDR3 extends over 12 amino acids. The CDR3 DNA follows: TGCAGCGTTAGGGTCAGCACAGATACGCAGTATTTT. Translation: CSVRVSTDTQYF.